These 24 T cell receptor beta chains came from one sample sequenced in a study of T cell responses to AZD1222 COVID-19 vaccine (TCRdb year 2021). This specimen's time point label, per the study, means: baseline before first vaccination. The library was produced with the immunoSEQ multiplex PCR assay. In TCRdb, the immuneACCESS table is reduced to in-frame sequences with V and J assigned. These tables do not hold every clone; where another copy was compared, an unresolved V gene accounts for under half, and the others remain unexplained. The sample table lists roughly 67,000 clones, over 60% of them with a count of one. Jointly, the top ten make up 9% to 13% of the sample. The sample here was peripheral blood, taken on day 0 of AZD1222 vaccination. The receptors derive from an adult in good health.

This chain uses TRBV28 with TRBJ1-5, with 9 bases that match TRBD1. The CDR3 extends over 16 amino acids. From germline, CDR1 is MDHEN and CDR2 SYDVKM. Losses at the gene ends were 2 bases for V and 4 bases for J; bases not matched to a gene: 6. In nucleotides, the CDR3 is TGTGCCAGCAGTTTACACGGACAGGGGAAGAATCAGCCCCAGCATTTT. It is translated as CASSLHGQGKNQPQHF.

The chain is built from TRBV6-5 and TRBJ2-1; possible D gene TRBD2, 6 bases. CDR1 MNHEY and CDR2 SVGAGI come from the germline V gene. Trimming took 6 bases from V and 10 from J, leaving 10 bases between them. CDR3 length equals 11 residues. The CDR3 nucleotides read TGTGCCAGCAGCTACGGGGGAGAGCAGTTCTTC. Its translation: CASSYGGEQFF.

This chain connects TRBV12-3 or TRBV12-4 to TRBJ1-3; D is possibly TRBD1 (6 bases). The length of the CDR3 is 13 residues. The V gene lost 6 bases and the J gene lost 8 bases, with 14 bases spanning the gap. CDR3 region: CASSSGQWDTIYF. As DNA, the CDR3 is TGTGCCAGCAGCTCAGGACAGTGGGACACCATATATTTT.

V is TRBV3-1 (or the pseudogene TRBV3-2) and J is TRBJ1-5; D unresolved. The germline gives CDR1 LGHDT, CDR2 YNNKEL (reference sequence). The CDR3 contains 15 residues. V was clipped by 3 bases and J by 1 base, with 10 bases between them. CDR3 loop: CASSHSATSNQPQHF. CDR3 coding DNA: TGTGCCAGCAGCCATTCGGCCACGAGCAATCAGCCCCAGCATTTT.

The V call is TRBV7-8, the J call TRBJ2-3, with D perhaps assigned TRBD1 or TRBD2 (5 bases each). The ends were cut back, 4 bases at V and 8 bases at J, with 13 bases in the middle. Per germline, CDR1 SGHVS and CDR2 FQNEAQ. The CDR3 covers 13 residues. The CDR3 sequence: CASSSSGGSTQYF. As DNA, the CDR3 is TGTGCCAGCAGCTCGAGTGGGGGTAGTACGCAGTATTTT.

V and J are TRBV5-1 and TRBJ1-3; D not resolved. The CDR3 covers 13 residues. Trimming cost V 7 bases and J 4 bases, with 12 bases left between them. CDR1 is SGHRS and CDR2 is YFSETQ in the germline V gene. CDR3 sequence reads: CASALSTGNTIYF. The CDR3, as DNA: TGCGCCAGCGCCCTGTCAACGGGAAACACCATATATTTT.

This chain connects TRBV3-1 (or the pseudogene TRBV3-2) to TRBJ1-6, with D unresolved. Germline values: CDR1 LGHDT, CDR2 YNNKEL (reference sequence). Trimming shortened V by 1 base and J by 3 bases, and 7 bases separated the two germline ends. The CDR3 consists of 15 residues. The CDR3 protein is CASSQGNSYNSPLHF. DNA of the CDR3: TGTGCCAGCAGCCAAGGAAACAGCTATAATTCACCCCTCCACTTT.

This clone was recorded once. CDR3 amino acids: CASSLDRGVGYTF. DNA for the CDR3: TGTGCCAGCAGCCTAGACAGGGGTGTTGGCTACACCTTC. This chain connects TRBV28 to TRBJ1-2; the match to TRBD1 covers 8 bases. V gave up 6 bases and J gave up 7 bases; unmatched junction bases: 7. Per the germline V gene, CDR1 is MDHEN and CDR2 is SYDVKM. The CDR3 runs 13 residues.

The CDR3 DNA reads as TGCGCCAGCAGACAAACCGGGGGGACAGGGGAAGAGACCCAGTACTTC. The encoded protein is CASRQTGGTGEETQYF. The rearrangement links TRBV4-1 to TRBJ2-5; the match to TRBD1 covers 10 bases. The V and J ends lost 6 bases and 3 bases, in that order; junction bases with no gene match: 10. In germline, CDR1 is MGHRA, CDR2 YSYEKL. This CDR3 comprises 16 residues.

The rearrangement uses TRBV29-1 and TRBJ2-7, with D perhaps TRBD1 (6 bases). Germline V lookup: CDR1 SQVTM, CDR2 ANQGSEA. V lost 0 bases, J lost 0 bases, and 9 bases lay in between. The CDR3 totals 14 residues. Here the CDR3 reads CSVEETGNSYEQYF. The CDR3 DNA sequence: TGCAGCGTTGAAGAGACAGGTAACTCCTACGAGCAGTACTTC.

This clone was detected only a few times. The chain carries TRBV20-1 and TRBJ2-7; 10 bases match TRBD1. Trimming removed 3 bases from V and 9 bases from J; junction bases left unmatched: 11. This CDR3 has 14 residues. Germline CDR1 is DFQATT and CDR2 is SNEGSKA (reference sequence). The CDR3, as DNA: TGCAGTGCTAGTCCCGCGACAGGGGGCTTGTGGCAGTACTTC. Translated, it gives CSASPATGGLWQYF.

V is TRBV5-6 and J is TRBJ2-6; the match to TRBD1 covers 10 bases. V trimming: 0 bases; J trimming: 1 base; junction bases outside the gene matches: 4. The CDR3 runs 18 residues. CDR1 and CDR2 from the germline V gene are SGHDT and YYEEEE. The CDR3 protein is CASSLVGTGASGANVLTF. As DNA, the CDR3 is TGTGCCAGCAGCTTGGTGGGGACAGGGGCATCTGGGGCCAACGTCCTGACTTTC.

The genes are TRBV5-1 and TRBJ1-4; 9 bases align to TRBD1. The CDR3 runs to 14 residues. The J segment lost 8 bases and the V segment lost 4 bases, leaving 6 bases of the junction unmatched. The germline CDR1 and CDR2 sequences are SGHRS and YFSETQ. DNA of the CDR3: TGCGCCAGCAGCGTAGGACAGGGGCGAGAAAAACTGTTTTTT. Amino acids: CASSVGQGREKLFF.

The J gene is TRBJ1-4, the V gene TRBV5-6; TRBD1 agrees at 8 bases. The CDR3 has 15 amino acids. Germline V lookup: CDR1 SGHDT, CDR2 YYEEEE. V was clipped by 0 bases and J by 7 bases; unmatched bases: 5. The CDR3 DNA reads TGTGCCAGCAGCTTGGGGGTGACAGGGGTTGAAAAACTGTTTTTT. Translating it yields CASSLGVTGVEKLFF.

This clone was seen only once. The chain has TRBV7-2 and TRBJ2-5, with D unclear. Germline V gene sequence: CDR1 SGHTA, CDR2 FQGNSA. The CDR3 sequence is 16 residues long. The germline V and J ends were trimmed by 3 bases and 5 bases, with 19 bases remaining between them. In nucleotides, the CDR3 is TGTGCCAGCAGCTTGTACCAGCGTAGCCTTTGGGAGACCCAGTACTTC. This gives the protein CASSLYQRSLWETQYF.

This rearrangement joins TRBV27 to TRBJ1-6; perhaps TRBD1 as D (5 bases). V dropped 3 bases and J dropped 7 bases, with 7 bases sitting between them. In germline, CDR1 is MNHEY, CDR2 SMNVEV (reference sequence). The CDR3 contains 13 residues. The CDR3 here is CASSLSGNSPLHF. CDR3 nucleotide sequence: TGTGCCAGCAGTTTGTCAGGGAATTCACCCCTCCACTTT.

The chain couples TRBV13 to TRBJ2-2, with D unresolved. V shed 4 bases and J shed 1 base, with 7 bases lying between them. The CDR3 is 14 amino acids. Germline V gene sequence: CDR1 PRHDT, CDR2 FYEKMQ (reference sequence). CDR3 coding DNA: TGTGCCAGCAGCTCTCTTATGAACACCGGGGAGCTGTTTTTT. It codes for CASSSLMNTGELFF.

The chain is built from TRBV3-1 (or the pseudogene TRBV3-2) and TRBJ2-3, with TRBD2 matching over 9 bases. The CDR3 is 17 amino acids. V gave up 4 bases and J gave up 4 bases; unmatched junction bases: 12. Germline loops: CDR1 LGHDT, CDR2 YNNKEL (reference sequence). The CDR3 DNA follows: TGTGCCAGCAGCCCTTACCTCAATAGCGGGGGCCCAGATACGCAGTATTTT. This translates into CASSPYLNSGGPDTQYF.

This sequence joins TRBV10-2 and TRBJ1-1, with a possible D match to TRBD1 (5 bases). Germline V gene lookup returns CDR1 WSHSY and CDR2 SAAADI. This CDR3 is 12 amino acids long. With 7 bases removed from V and 1 base from J, the gap between germline ends came to 7 bases. CDR3 protein: CASTGGNTEAFF. CDR3 DNA: TGCGCCAGCACCGGGGGGAACACTGAAGCTTTCTTT.

The V call is TRBV9, the J call TRBJ2-2; 10 nucleotides agree with TRBD2. V shed 3 bases and J 2 bases; nucleotides not matched to a gene: 4. Germline V gives CDR1 SGDLS, CDR2 YYNGEE. The CDR3 length is 16 residues. The CDR3 nucleotides read TGTGCCAGCAGCGCCAGCGGGGGGGCCAACACCGGGGAGCTGTTTTTT. Protein sequence: CASSASGGANTGELFF. The full variable domain, completed using reference TRBV9 and TRBJ2-2, is DSGVTQTPKHLITATGQRVTLRCSPRSGDLSVYWYQQSLDQGLQFLIQYYNGEERAKGNILERFSAQQFPDLHSELNLSSLELGDSALYFCASSASGGANTGELFFGEGSRLTVL.

The gene calls are TRBV19 and TRBJ1-6; the match to TRBD1 covers 9 bases. V dropped 6 bases and J dropped 6; count of bases not matched to a gene: 0. Per the germline V gene, CDR1 is LNHDA and CDR2 is SQIVND (reference sequence). The CDR3 is 13 residues long. This CDR3 reads CASRDRGNSPLHF. CDR3 in DNA: TGTGCCAGTAGGGACAGGGGTAATTCACCCCTCCACTTT.

The gene calls are TRBV7-2 and TRBJ2-1, with a tentative D call TRBD1 (7 bases). The length of the CDR3 is 18 residues. Trimming left V 1 base short and J 1 base short, with 17 bases between. Germline lookup yields CDR1 SGHTA and CDR2 FQGNSA. The CDR3 sequence is CASSLVLSGGISYNEQFF. The CDR3 DNA reads as TGTGCCAGCAGCTTAGTTTTGTCAGGGGGGATTTCCTACAATGAGCAGTTCTTC.

This clone has more than one count but fewer than ten. The chain has TRBV19 and TRBJ1-2, with a weak D call TRBD1 (5 bases). Germline assignment: CDR1 LNHDA and CDR2 SQIVND (reference sequence). Trimming took 6 bases from V and 3 from J, leaving 11 bases between them. This CDR3 region has 13 residues. CDR3 bases: TGTGCCAGTAGCCGACAGTACCACTATGGCTACACCTTC. Protein: CASSRQYHYGYTF. Looking up the rest from reference TRBV19 and TRBJ1-2 gives the full variable domain: DGGITQSPKYLFRKEGQNVTLSCEQNLNHDAMYWYRQDPGQGLRLIYYSQIVNDFQKGDIAEGYSVSREKKESFPLTVTSAQKNPTAFYLCASSRQYHYGYTFGSGTRLTVV.

This chain connects TRBV5-4 to TRBJ2-5; perhaps TRBD2 as D (6 bases). Germline CDR1 reads SGHNT; CDR2 reads YYREEE (reference sequence). V dropped 0 bases and J dropped 5 bases, with 14 bases sitting between them. This CDR3 comprises 15 residues. The DNA of the CDR3 is TGTGCCAGCAGCTTGGAGCAGGGTGGAGGGGAGACCCAGTACTTC. Translating it yields CASSLEQGGGETQYF.